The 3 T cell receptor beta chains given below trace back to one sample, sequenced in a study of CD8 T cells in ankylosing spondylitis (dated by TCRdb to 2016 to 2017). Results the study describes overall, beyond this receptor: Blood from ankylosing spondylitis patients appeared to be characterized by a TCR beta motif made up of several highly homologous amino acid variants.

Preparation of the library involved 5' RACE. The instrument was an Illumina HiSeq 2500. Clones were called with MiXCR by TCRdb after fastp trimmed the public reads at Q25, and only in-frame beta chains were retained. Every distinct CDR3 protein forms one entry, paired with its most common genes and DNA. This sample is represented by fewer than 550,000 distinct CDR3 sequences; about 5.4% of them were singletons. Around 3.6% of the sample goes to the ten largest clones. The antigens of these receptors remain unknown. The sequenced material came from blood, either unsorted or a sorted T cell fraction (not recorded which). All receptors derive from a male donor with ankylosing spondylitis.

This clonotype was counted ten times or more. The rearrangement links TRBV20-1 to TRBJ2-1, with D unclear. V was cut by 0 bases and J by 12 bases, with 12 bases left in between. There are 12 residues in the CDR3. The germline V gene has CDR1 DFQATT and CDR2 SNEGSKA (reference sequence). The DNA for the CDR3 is TGCAGTGCTAGAGAGAAGTTTTCTGGGCAGTTCTTC. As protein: CSAREKFSGQFF.

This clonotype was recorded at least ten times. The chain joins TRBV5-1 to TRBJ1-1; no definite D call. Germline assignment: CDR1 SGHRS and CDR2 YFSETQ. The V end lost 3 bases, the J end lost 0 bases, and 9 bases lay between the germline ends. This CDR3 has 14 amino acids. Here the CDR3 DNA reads TGCGCCAGCAGCTGGTCTCAGATGAACACTGAAGCTTTCTTT. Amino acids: CASSWSQMNTEAFF.

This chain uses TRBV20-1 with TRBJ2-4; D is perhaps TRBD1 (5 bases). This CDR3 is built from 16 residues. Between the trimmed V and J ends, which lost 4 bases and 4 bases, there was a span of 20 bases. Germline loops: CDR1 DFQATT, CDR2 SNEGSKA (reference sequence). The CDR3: CSAKGVDSALKNIQYF. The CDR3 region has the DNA TGCAGTGCTAAAGGGGTCGACAGCGCCTTAAAAAACATTCAGTACTTC.